This T cell receptor beta chain was retrieved from a study of shared clonotypes between healthy human individuals (dated by TCRdb to 2020 to 2021). Notes on the research overall: The cohort included a few men and two women between 18 and 49 years of age. Per donor, three plates each were used for CD4 naive and CD4 memory, two for CD8 naive, and one for CD8 memory. To estimate repertoire size and how much clonotype sharing occurs between individuals, the study deeply sequenced the blood TCR repertoires of roughly 5 healthy adults. To increase sequencing depth and limit assay-specific biases, different laboratories used diverse techniques to prepare libraries and sequence TCR repertoires. Between about 0.94 and 10 billion PBMCs per donor were obtained by leukapheresis.

Using the deep immunoSEQ assay, TCR CDR3 regions were amplified from genomic DNA by multiplex PCR. For each cell subset, the extracted genomic DNA was distributed evenly across all wells of several immunoSEQ 96-well plates, and each plate served as one replicate. For sorted subsets, around 200 ng genomic DNA, equal to 25,000 to 35,000 T cell genomes, was loaded into each replicate PCR. Purified libraries were measured with a Qubit 3.0 fluorometer, size-checked on a Bioanalyzer 2100, and measured again with the KAPA Library Quantification kit. Every immunoSEQ 96-well plate was sequenced on a dedicated single-read 150-cycle Illumina NextSeq 550 flow cell. From the authors' description of their analysis: Because the immunoSEQ output held only junctional sequences and lacked quality scores, the filtering could not match the filtering applied to full-length reads. To assign V/J genes and CDR3, sequences were annotated against IMGT germline references using PyIR, a Python wrapper for IgBLAST v1.9. Any read was removed if the V/J assignment was weak (E-value above 1e-6), the CDR3 was missing, or the read contained stop codons, out-of-frame junctions, or ambiguous translated residues. V3J clonotypes were defined by identical inferred V gene, J gene, and CDR3 amino acid sequence. The percentage overlap between two repertoires was calculated by dividing the number of shared unique clonotypes by the size of the smaller repertoire. RTK rarefaction, the Chao1 estimator, and Recon v2.1 estimates of unobserved clonotypes were used to assess repertoire richness. Generation probabilities were computed with OLGA for all TCRbeta clonotypes obtained by the gDNA method from several donors. Sourced from immuneACCESS, this table was stored by TCRdb with only in-frame sequences that have V and J called. A share of the clones is absent; for the studies checked, an unresolved V gene accounts for under half, and the remainder has no known explanation. V and J calls and clone size are as listed in that table; D and trimming were resolved from the DNA. Across this sample there are millions of clones, with 85% to 95% seen only once. Of the sample, 0.13% is held by the ten largest clones.

In this sample, this clone turned up once. Its antigen remains undetermined. Qualities for individual bases were not recorded, and no much larger clone is one base off. Points the paper makes about the study in general: The small number of donors limited the genetic and exposure-history diversity represented. Larger estimated clonotype richness was generally found for naive subsets than for memory subsets. Sampling was restricted to blood, and TCR repertoires in tissue are likely to differ from TCR repertoires in blood. When four donors were compared, the shared fraction of clonotypes was roughly 4.8% for naive CD4, 3.5% to 4% for naive CD8, 2% to 2.5% for memory CD4, and roughly 0.4% for memory CD8. Compared with non-shared clonotypes, the clonotypes found in all four sorted-subset donors had higher generation probabilities. Even with the large sequencing depth, rarefaction of the sorted-subset datasets indicated that sequencing was incomplete. Pairwise subsampling led to the expectation that sequencing depth would affect the degree of clonotype sharing among donors.

The CDR3 holds 13 amino acids from the cysteine to the phenylalanine. The CDR3 DNA has 39 bases and is translated from base 1. The V and J ends are trimmed by 1 base and 6 bases, leaving 9 bases between them. CDR1 is given as LGHNA and CDR2 as YSLEER, both from the germline V gene. Donors were healthy HIV-negative adults with no recently reported acute infections or vaccinations. Every donor was a Caucasian adult residing in Nashville, Tennessee, USA. CD4+ T cells were enriched through magnetic negative selection, after which naive cells were positively selected on CD45RA and the remaining negative fraction served as the memory subset. Blood was obtained by leukapheresis, after which PBMCs were separated by Ficoll-Histopaque density gradient centrifugation and cryopreserved in liquid nitrogen vapor phase. Purity and quantity of every magnetically sorted T cell population were checked by analytical flow cytometry. Genomic DNA was isolated from every sorted fraction and measured by UV absorbance on a Nanodrop 2000c.

The sequence is built from TRBV4-3 and TRBJ2-5; perhaps TRBD1 is the D gene, with 5 bases matching. The sample consisted of naive CD4+ T cells sorted from blood. What the cell subset or site label conveys for this sample: CD45RA+ positively selected. This receptor was identified in a man between 18 and 35 years old in good health. The base sequence is TGCGCCAGCAGCCAAGGACAGTTAAAGACCCAGTACTTC. Its protein is CASSQGQLKTQYF.